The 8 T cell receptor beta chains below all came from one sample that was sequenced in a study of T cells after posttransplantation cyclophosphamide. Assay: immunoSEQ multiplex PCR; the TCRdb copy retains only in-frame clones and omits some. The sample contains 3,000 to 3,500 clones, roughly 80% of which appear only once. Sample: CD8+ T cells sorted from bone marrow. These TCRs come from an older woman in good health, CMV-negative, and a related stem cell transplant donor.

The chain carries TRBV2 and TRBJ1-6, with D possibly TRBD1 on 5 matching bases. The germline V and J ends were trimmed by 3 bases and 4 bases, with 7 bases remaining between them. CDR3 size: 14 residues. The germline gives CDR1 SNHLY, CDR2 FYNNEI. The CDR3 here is CASSEGGYNSPLHF. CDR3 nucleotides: TGTGCCAGCAGTGAGGGGGGTTATAATTCACCCCTCCACTTT. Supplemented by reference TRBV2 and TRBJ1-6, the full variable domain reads EPEVTQTPSHQVTQMGQEVILRCVPISNHLYFYWYRQILGQKVEFLVSFYNNEISEKSEIFDDQFSVERPDGSNFTLKIRSTKLEDSAMYFCASSEGGYNSPLHFGNGTRLTVT.

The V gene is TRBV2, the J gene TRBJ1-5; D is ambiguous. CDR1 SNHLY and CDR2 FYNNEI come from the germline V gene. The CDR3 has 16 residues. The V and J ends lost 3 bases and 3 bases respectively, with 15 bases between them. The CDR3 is CASSEFSSINNQPQHF. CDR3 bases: TGTGCCAGCAGTGAGTTTTCTTCTATAAACAATCAGCCCCAGCATTTT.

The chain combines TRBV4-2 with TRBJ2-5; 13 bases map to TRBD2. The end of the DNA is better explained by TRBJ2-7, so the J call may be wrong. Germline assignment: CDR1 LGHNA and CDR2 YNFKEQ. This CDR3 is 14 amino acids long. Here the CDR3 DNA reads TGTGCCAGCAGCCCCGGGACTAGCGGGACCGAGCAGTACTTC. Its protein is CASSPGTSGTEQYF.

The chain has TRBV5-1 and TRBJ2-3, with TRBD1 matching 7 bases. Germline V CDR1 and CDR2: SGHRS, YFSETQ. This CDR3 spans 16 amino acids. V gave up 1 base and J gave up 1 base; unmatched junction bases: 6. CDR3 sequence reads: CASSLLGGERTDTQYF. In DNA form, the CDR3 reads TGCGCCAGCAGCTTGCTAGGGGGCGAACGCACAGATACGCAGTATTTT. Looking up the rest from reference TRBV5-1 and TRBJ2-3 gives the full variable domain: KAGVTQTPRYLIKTRGQQVTLSCSPISGHRSVSWYQQTPGQGLQFLFEYFSETQRNKGNFPGRFSGRQFSNSRSEMNVSTLELGDSALYLCASSLLGGERTDTQYFGPGTRLTVL.

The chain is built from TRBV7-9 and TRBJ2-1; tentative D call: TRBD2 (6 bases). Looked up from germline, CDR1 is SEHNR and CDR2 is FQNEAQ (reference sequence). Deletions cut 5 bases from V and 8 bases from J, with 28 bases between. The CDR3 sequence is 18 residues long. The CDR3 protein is CASSQVSGWGVKFDEQFF. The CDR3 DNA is TGTGCCAGCAGCCAAGTAAGCGGGTGGGGGGTAAAGTTTGATGAGCAGTTCTTC.

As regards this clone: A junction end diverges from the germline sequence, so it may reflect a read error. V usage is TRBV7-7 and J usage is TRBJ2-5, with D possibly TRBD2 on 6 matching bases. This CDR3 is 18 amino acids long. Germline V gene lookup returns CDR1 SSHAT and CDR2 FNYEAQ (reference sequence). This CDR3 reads CASNLGIRDSTFEETQYF. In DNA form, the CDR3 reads TGTGCCAGCAACTTAGGAATCCGGGACTCAACCTTCGAGGAGACCCAGTACTTC. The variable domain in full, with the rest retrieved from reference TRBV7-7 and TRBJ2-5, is GAGVSQSPRYKVTKRGQDVTLRCDPISSHATLYWYQQALGQGPEFLTYFNYEAQPDKSGLPSDRFSAERPEGSISTLTIQRTEQRDSAMYRCASNLGIRDSTFEETQYFGPGTRLLVL.

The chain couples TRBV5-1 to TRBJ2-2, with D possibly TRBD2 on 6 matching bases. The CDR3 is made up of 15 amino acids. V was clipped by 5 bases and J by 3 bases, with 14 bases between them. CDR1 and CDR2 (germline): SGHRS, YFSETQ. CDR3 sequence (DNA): TGCGCCAGCAGGCATACTGGAGGGGACACCGGGGAGCTGTTTTTT. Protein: CASRHTGGDTGELFF.

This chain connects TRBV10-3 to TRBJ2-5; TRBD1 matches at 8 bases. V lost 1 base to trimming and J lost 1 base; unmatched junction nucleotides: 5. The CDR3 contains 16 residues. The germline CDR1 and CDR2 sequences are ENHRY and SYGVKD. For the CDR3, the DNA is TGTGCCATCAGTGAGTTAAGCGGACAGGGCCAAGAGACCCAGTACTTC. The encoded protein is CAISELSGQGQETQYF.